This TCR beta chain was found in a study of long-term antiretroviral therapy in people with HIV. This was the immunoSEQ v3.0 assay at survey level. Assay used: immunoSEQ multiplex PCR; TCRdb lists only in-frame clones, some missing. The profile shows about 30,000 clones, more than 80% of them singletons. Germline loops: CDR1 SEHNR, CDR2 FQNEAQ (reference sequence). V lost 1 base, J lost 5 bases, and 9 bases lay in between. The CDR3 sequence is 13 residues long. Study conclusions and caveats: Investigators report no available data on ART adherence, viral resistance or therapy changes.

This clone was seen only a few times. The antigen remains undetermined. The chain joins TRBV7-9 to TRBJ2-7; D not resolved. The receptor's source is a man in his forties or fifties with HIV. The sequencing used unsorted PBMCs, collected 0.3 years after starting antiretroviral therapy. This CDR3 is CASSLEAGDEQYF. The DNA of the CDR3 is TGTGCCAGCAGCTTAGAGGCAGGAGACGAGCAGTACTTC. Combining the CDR3 with reference TRBV7-9 and TRBJ2-7 gives the whole variable domain DTGVSQNPRHKITKRGQNVTFRCDPISEHNRLYWYRQTLGQGPEFLTYFQNEAQLEKSRLLSDRFSAERPKGSFSTLEIQRTEQGDSAMYLCASSLEAGDEQYFGPGTRLTVT.